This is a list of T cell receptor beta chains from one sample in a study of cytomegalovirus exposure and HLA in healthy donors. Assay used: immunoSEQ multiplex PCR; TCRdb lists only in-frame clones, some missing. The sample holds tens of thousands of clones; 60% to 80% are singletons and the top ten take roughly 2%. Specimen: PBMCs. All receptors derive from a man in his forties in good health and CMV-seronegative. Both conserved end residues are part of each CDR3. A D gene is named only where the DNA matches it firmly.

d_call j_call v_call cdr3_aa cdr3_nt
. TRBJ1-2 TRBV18 CASSLDQGNGDGYTF TGTGCCAGCTCGCTAGACCAGGGGAATGGCGATGGCTACACCTTC
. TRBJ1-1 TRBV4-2 CASSQVGKNMNTEAFF TGTGCCAGCAGCCAAGTTGGTAAGAACATGAACACTGAAGCTTTCTTT
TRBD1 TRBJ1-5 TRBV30 CAWDRDRTNQPQHF TGTGCCTGGGACCGGGACAGGACCAATCAGCCCCAGCATTTT
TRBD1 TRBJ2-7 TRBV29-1 CSVEDLDRGRGEQYF TGCAGCGTTGAAGACTTGGACAGGGGGCGAGGTGAGCAGTACTTC
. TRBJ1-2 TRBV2 CASSDGGLMGGSYGYTF TGTGCCAGCAGTGACGGCGGGTTGATGGGGGGGAGCTATGGCTACACCTTC
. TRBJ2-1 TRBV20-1 CSARFINEQFF TGCAGTGCTAGATTTATCAATGAGCAGTTCTTC
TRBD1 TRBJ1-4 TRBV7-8 CASSPGDRSNEKLFF TGTGCCAGCAGCCCGGGGGACAGGTCGAATGAAAAACTGTTTTTT
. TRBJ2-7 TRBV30 CAWSVSGGSYEQYF TGTGCCTGGAGTGTAAGTGGCGGGTCCTACGAGCAGTACTTC
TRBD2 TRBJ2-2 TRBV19 CVSQRTSGGSNTGELFF TGTGTCAGCCAGAGGACTAGCGGGGGTTCGAACACCGGGGAGCTGTTTTTT
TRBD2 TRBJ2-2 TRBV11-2 CASSRTQREGQAGELFF TGTGCCAGCAGCCGTACTCAGCGGGAGGGCCAGGCCGGGGAGCTGTTTTTT